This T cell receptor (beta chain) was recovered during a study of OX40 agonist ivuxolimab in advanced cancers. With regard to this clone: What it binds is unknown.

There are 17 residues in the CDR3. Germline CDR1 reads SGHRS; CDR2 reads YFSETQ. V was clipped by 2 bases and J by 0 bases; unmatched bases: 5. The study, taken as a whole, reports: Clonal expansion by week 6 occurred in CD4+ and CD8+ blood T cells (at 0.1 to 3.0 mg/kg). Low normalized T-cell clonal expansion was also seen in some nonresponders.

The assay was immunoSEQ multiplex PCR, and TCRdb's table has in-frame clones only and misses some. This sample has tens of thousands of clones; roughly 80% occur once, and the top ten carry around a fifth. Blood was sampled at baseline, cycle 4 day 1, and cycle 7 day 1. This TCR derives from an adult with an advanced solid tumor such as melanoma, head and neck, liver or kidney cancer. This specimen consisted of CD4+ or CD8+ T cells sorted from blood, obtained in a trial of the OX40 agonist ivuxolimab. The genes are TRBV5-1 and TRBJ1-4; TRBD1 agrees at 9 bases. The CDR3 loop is CASSFWTGATTNEKLFF. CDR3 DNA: TGCGCCAGCAGCTTTTGGACAGGGGCGACAACTAATGAAAAACTGTTTTTT.